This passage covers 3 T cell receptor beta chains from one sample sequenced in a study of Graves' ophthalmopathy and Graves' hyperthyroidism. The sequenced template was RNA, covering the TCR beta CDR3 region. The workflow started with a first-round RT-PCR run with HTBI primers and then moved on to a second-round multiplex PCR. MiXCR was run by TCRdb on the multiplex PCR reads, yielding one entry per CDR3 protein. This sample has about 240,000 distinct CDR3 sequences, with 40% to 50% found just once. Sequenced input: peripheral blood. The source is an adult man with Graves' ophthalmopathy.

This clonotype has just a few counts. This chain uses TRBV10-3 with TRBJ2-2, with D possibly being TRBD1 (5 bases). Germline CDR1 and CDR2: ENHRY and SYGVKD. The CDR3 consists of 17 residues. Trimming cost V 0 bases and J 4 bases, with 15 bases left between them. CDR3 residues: CAISESTGGGFTGELFF. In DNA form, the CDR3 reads TGTGCCATCAGTGAGTCTACAGGCGGCGGCTTCACCGGGGAGCTGTTTTTT.

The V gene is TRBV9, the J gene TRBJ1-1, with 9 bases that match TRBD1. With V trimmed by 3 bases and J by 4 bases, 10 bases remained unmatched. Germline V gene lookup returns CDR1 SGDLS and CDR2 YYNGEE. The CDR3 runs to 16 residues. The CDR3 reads CASSALDRGKVTEAFF. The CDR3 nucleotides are TGTGCCAGCAGCGCCTTGGACAGGGGTAAGGTCACTGAAGCTTTCTTT.

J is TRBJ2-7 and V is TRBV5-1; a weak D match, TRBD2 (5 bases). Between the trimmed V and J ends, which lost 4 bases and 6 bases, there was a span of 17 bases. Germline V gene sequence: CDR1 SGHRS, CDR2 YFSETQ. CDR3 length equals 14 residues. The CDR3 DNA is TGCGCCAGCAGCGGACCTACTAGTGAGAGCGAGCAGTACTTC. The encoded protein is CASSGPTSESEQYF. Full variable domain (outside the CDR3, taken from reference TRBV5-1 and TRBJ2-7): KAGVTQTPRYLIKTRGQQVTLSCSPISGHRSVSWYQQTPGQGLQFLFEYFSETQRNKGNFPGRFSGRQFSNSRSEMNVSTLELGDSALYLCASSGPTSESEQYFGPGTRLTVT.